The rows below give T cell receptor beta chains drawn from one sample of a study of cytomegalovirus exposure and HLA in healthy donors. Assay used: immunoSEQ multiplex PCR; TCRdb lists only in-frame clones, some missing. Of some 150,000 clones in the sample, about 9.2% are singletons; the top ten hold more than 6.5%. The sample was PBMCs. All receptors come from a woman in her thirties or forties in good health and CMV-seropositive. The CDR3 runs from the conserved cysteine through the conserved F or W. D genes are given only for firm matches. For some rows the clone size is stated as once, few or many, or as a class when expanded; others skip it.

>-|TRBJ1-1|-|TRBV7-2
TGTGCCAGCAGCTTAGCGACAGGCCGCCCCATGAACACTGAAGCTTTCTTT
CASSLATGRPMNTEAFF
>-|TRBJ2-2|-|TRBV19
TGTGCCAGTAATTGGCCCGATTCCGGGGAGCTGTTTTTT
CASNWPDSGELFF
>-|TRBJ1-4|few|TRBV7-9
TGTGCCAGCGTCTTGGGGGGTGGTAATGAAAAACTGTTTTTT
CASVLGGGNEKLFF
>TRBD2|TRBJ2-1|-|TRBV7-9
TGTGCCAGCGGGGGGGGCTACAATGAGCAGTTCTTC
CASGGGYNEQFF
>-|TRBJ2-2|-|TRBV5-1
TGCGCCAGCAGCTTGGAATTGAGACAGGCGAACACCGGGGAGCTGTTTTTT
CASSLELRQANTGELFF
>TRBD1|TRBJ2-7|-|TRBV9
TGTGCCAGCAGCCAAGGGGGACAGGGGTACGAGCAGTACTTC
CASSQGGQGYEQYF
>-|TRBJ1-1|-|TRBV27
TGTGCCAGCAGTTCAGGGTGGGGATATACTGAAGCTTTCTTT
CASSSGWGYTEAFF
>-|TRBJ2-5|-|TRBV5-1
TGCGCCAGCAGCTTGGTTGGGGGGCAAGAGACCCAGTACTTC
CASSLVGGQETQYF
>-|TRBJ2-1|-|TRBV13
TGTGCCAGCAGCTTCGTTAATAATGAGCAGTTCTTC
CASSFVNNEQFF
>-|TRBJ1-1|few|TRBV2
TGTGCCAGCAGTGTGGAGGGTGGGGCTGAAGCTTTCTTT
CASSVEGGAEAFF
>TRBD1|TRBJ2-5|few|TRBV10-3
TGTGCCATCAGTCTAAGCGAACAGGGGGAGGAGACCCAGTACTTC
CAISLSEQGEETQYF
>-|TRBJ1-4|-|TRBV4-2
TGTGCCAGCAGCCGAGGGAGTGGGACTAATGAAAAACTGTTTTTT
CASSRGSGTNEKLFF
>TRBD2|TRBJ2-1|-|TRBV5-1
TGCGCCAGCAGCCCCCGGGGTAGCGGGGGCAATGAGCAGTTCTTC
CASSPRGSGGNEQFF